This T cell receptor (beta chain) was documented in a study of regulatory T cells in long-lasting Graves disease. In building TCR beta libraries, iRepertoire HTBI primers were used together with Arm-PCR of CDR3 regions. A single record per CDR3 protein comes from TCRdb applying MiXCR to the multiplex PCR reads. The repertoire consists of 450,000 to 650,000 distinct CDR3 sequences, with about 16% occurring once and the leading ten covering more than 20%. Regarding the study as a whole: TRBV28, TRBJ1-2 and TRBJ2-5 were favored in persistent disease.

This clonotype came up a few times. Its antigen is unidentified. Germline V gives CDR1 LGHDT, CDR2 YNNKEL (reference sequence). The CDR3 covers 13 residues. Time point noted: newly diagnosed GD, antithyroid drugs for less than 3 months. The TCR library was prepared using RNA isolated from PBMCs. Around 9 milliliters of peripheral blood went into EDTA tubes. The sample was also reused in another study, on T cells in Graves' hyperthyroidism and ophthalmopathy. From that second work: Most thyroid-expanded clonotypes above 0.001 were also found in blood.

The sample was peripheral blood mononuclear cells (PBMCs), taken at new diagnosis, from a patient treated with antithyroid drugs. This chain connects TRBV3-1 to TRBJ2-1, with D perhaps TRBD2 (6 bases). Near its end, the DNA agrees better with TRBJ2-5, so the J call may be wrong. The clonotype comes from a woman aged 35-65 years with Graves disease. In DNA form, the CDR3 reads TGTGCCAGCAGCCAGTGGGGGGAAGAGACCCAGTACTTC. Its translation is CASSQWGEETQYF.